This T cell receptor beta chain was sequenced for a study of beta chain features in type 1 diabetes listed by TCRdb under 2018. With regard to the full study: Patients and healthy donors did not differ in mean age, gender distribution, total cell number or subset yield. In the study, recently diagnosed type 1 diabetes patients and matched healthy donors were compared on the TCRB repertoires of their sorted circulating CD4+ T cell subsets. Regulatory and stem cell-like memory subsets were obtained from only 8 patients and roughly 8 healthy donors, while naive and central memory subsets were obtained from all 30 or so donors. Across all samples, roughly 110,000,000 sorted cells were examined, and cell number per subset correlated strongly with RNA yield. Overall results and qualifications from the work: Shorter templates might have been favored by PCR, but patient and control samples were amplified and corrected together, so both groups would have been affected equally by any skew. Type 1 diabetes patients showed a moderate but significant shortening of TCRB CDR3 length in all four CD4+ subsets. HLA sub-analyses involved small numbers of individuals, so any influence of HLA type on TCRB rearrangement remained unresolved. At VDJ recombination sites, patients with type 1 diabetes made fewer insertions and deleted more nucleotides, a pattern implying thymic rearrangement abnormalities. Because cDNA rather than genomic DNA was sequenced, highly expressing activated cells could have been over-represented, although no difference in activation and CD3 levels was found between groups. Naive, central memory and regulatory TCRB repertoires appeared to be more similar among patients than among healthy donors.

This clone was seen only a few times. Its antigen is currently not known. Base-call qualities are not available, and no considerably larger clone is one nucleotide away. CDR1 and CDR2, per the germline V gene, are SGHRS and YFSETQ. The junction carries 26 bases between V and J, which are trimmed by 7 bases and 9 bases respectively. The CDR3 covers 16 residues, taking in both the cysteine and the phenylalanine. This entry keeps only the CDR3 DNA: 48 bases, framed from base 1. From each donor, a single peripheral blood sample of roughly 0.11 L on average was drawn into heparinised tubes. Using a panel that included CD45RO, CCR7, CD25, CD127, CD95 and CD27, naive, central memory, regulatory and stem cell-like memory CD4+ T cells were sorted on a BD FACSAria II. Purity was above 95% for every sorted population. PBMCs were isolated right away by Lymphoprep density gradient centrifugation and were stained directly, without culture. To minimize batch effects, samples were stained and sorted in pairs, one healthy donor with one patient per experiment.

The entire amount of isolated RNA was reverse transcribed using the High Capacity cDNA Reverse Transcription Kit, so the sequenced TCRB transcripts were expressed ones. Naive, central memory and regulatory T cell samples underwent deep immunoSEQ sequencing, averaging around 3.6 million total reads per sample. Sorted cells were lysed in RLT buffer and RNA was extracted with DNase-treated RNeasy Micro or Mini kits, depending on cell number. To prevent cross-contamination, every cell subset was processed on its own, while patient and healthy donor samples were processed together. The immunoSEQ multiplex PCR was used to amplify TCRB sequences from cDNA, generating 87-bp fragments that spanned the CDR3 region. Sequencing of the amplicons was performed on the Illumina HiSeq platform. For the original study's pipeline: Synthetic template baselines were used to correct PCR bias computationally, reads within Hamming distance 2 were collapsed together, and singletons that could not be merged were discarded. Reads were aligned against IMGT so that V, D and J genes, CDR3 length and insertions or deletions at six rearrangement sites could be assigned. Clonotype counts were normalized to sorted cell number within each subset before computing true diversity and Gini coefficients with the tcR R package. The overlap coefficient, calculated on TCRB nucleotide sequences, was used to quantify repertoire sharing. Out-of-frame TCRB sequences from naive cells were analyzed as a proxy for the pre-selection repertoire. Imported from immuneACCESS, the table was reduced by TCRdb to in-frame sequences with V and J called. These copies leave out some clones; in studies compared against another copy, an unresolved V gene accounts for under half, and the cause of the remainder is not known. D and trimming come from the DNA, and the V and J calls and clone size come from that table. In all, the sample holds 600,000 to 700,000 clones, and over 10% of those were seen once. The top ten clones comprise around 0.12% of the sample.

Sequenced: naive CD4+ T cells from blood. Read against the paper, the sample's cell subset or site label means: true naive CD4+ T cells. The origin of this receptor is a man aged 30 to 39 with type 1 diabetes. The V and J genes are TRBV5-1 and TRBJ2-1; the D gene is possibly TRBD2, with 6 bases matching. The CDR3 region has the sequence CASARGLTGRAGEQFF. DNA sequence: TGCGCCAGCGCGCGGGGACTGACGGGAAGGGCCGGTGAGCAGTTCTTC. Outside the CDR3, residues come from the reference TRBV5-1 and TRBJ2-1 proteins, so the full variable domain is: KAGVTQTPRYLIKTRGQQVTLSCSPISGHRSVSWYQQTPGQGLQFLFEYFSETQRNKGNFPGRFSGRQFSNSRSEMNVSTLELGDSALYLCASARGLTGRAGEQFFGPGTRLTVL.